These 3 T cell receptor beta chains were all obtained from the same sample, sequenced in a study of cytomegalovirus exposure and HLA in healthy donors (dated by TCRdb to the late 2010s). The library was produced with the immunoSEQ multiplex PCR assay. For the multiplex PCR, a mixture combining 60 forward primers for TCR Vbeta segments and 13 reverse primers for TCR Jbeta segments was used. TCRdb took over this immuneACCESS table, retaining in-frame rearrangements with V and J assigned. Such tables are incomplete; in checked studies, under half of the missing clones stem from an unresolved V gene, and the remainder is unexplained. For this sample there are about 76,000 clones; approximately 70% appear just once. The biggest ten clones account for 11% of the sample. Sequenced sample: PBMCs. All receptors come from a woman aged 40-49 years in good health and CMV-seropositive.

J is TRBJ2-3 and V is TRBV5-4, with 8 bases that match TRBD2. This CDR3 is 14 amino acids long. The germline CDR1 and CDR2 sequences are SGHNT and YYREEE (reference sequence). Trimming took 1 base from V and 4 from J; bases not matched to a gene: 2. The CDR3 region is CASSLTSGADTQYF. The CDR3 DNA reads as TGTGCCAGCAGCTTGACTAGCGGTGCAGATACGCAGTATTTT.

This clone showed up just once. The V and J genes are TRBV7-2 and TRBJ2-7, with a weak D call TRBD2 (6 bases). The CDR3 has 14 residues. Germline V gene sequence: CDR1 SGHTA, CDR2 FQGNSA. V lost 5 bases and J lost 0, with 11 bases in between. Here the CDR3 DNA reads TGTGCCAGCAGCCGAATCGGGAGCTCCTACGAGCAGTACTTC. Translated: CASSRIGSSYEQYF.

This clone was recorded a few times. The rearrangement uses TRBV28 and TRBJ2-3, with 8 bases fitting TRBD1. J gave up 7 bases and V 3 bases, and 9 bases lay outside the gene matches. CDR1 and CDR2 (germline): MDHEN, SYDVKM. There are 15 residues in the CDR3. The CDR3 DNA sequence: TGTGCCAGCAGTTTGTTGGACAGGGATCCATATACGCAGTATTTT. Its protein product is CASSLLDRDPYTQYF.